This is a list of T cell receptor beta chains from one sample in a study of OX40 agonist ivuxolimab in advanced cancers. Some clones are missing from TCRdb's copy, which holds only in-frame ones; the method was immunoSEQ multiplex PCR. The table records 65,000 to 95,000 clones, approximately 89% of them present only once. Sequences were derived from CD4+ or CD8+ T cells sorted from blood, sampled in a trial of the OX40 agonist ivuxolimab. The receptors stem from an adult with an advanced solid tumor such as melanoma, head and neck, liver or kidney cancer. CDR3s include the opening cysteine and the closing phenylalanine or tryptophan. D genes are given only for firm matches. Rows give clone size only sometimes, using once, few, many, or a class for an expanded clone.

cdr3_nt cdr3_aa j_call d_call v_call clone_size
TGCGCCAGCAGCTGGACTAGCGGCACAGATACGCAGTATTTT CASSWTSGTDTQYF TRBJ2-3 TRBD2 TRBV4-1 NA
TGTGCCAGCACTAGGTCCTCTGGGATAGTTTTGAACACTGAAGCTTTCTTT CASTRSSGIVLNTEAFF TRBJ1-1 NA TRBV2 NA
TGTGCCAGCAGCCGGGATAGCGGGAGTGGAATCAAGTACGAGCAGTACTTC CASSRDSGSGIKYEQYF TRBJ2-7 TRBD2 TRBV5-8 once
TGCGCCAGCAGCTTGGCTTTAGGCTACGAGCAGTACTTC CASSLALGYEQYF TRBJ2-7 NA TRBV5-1 few
TGTGCTAATCGGGGGGAAAGCACAGATACGCAGTATTTT CANRGESTDTQYF TRBJ2-3 NA TRBV21-1 once
TGTGCCAGCAGTTTACGGCTAGCAGCTAGCACAGATACGCAGTATTTT CASSLRLAASTDTQYF TRBJ2-3 NA TRBV27 NA
TGTGCCAGCAGTCTATATGAGATGACCGGGGAGCTGTTTTTT CASSLYEMTGELFF TRBJ2-2 NA TRBV7-6 NA
TGTGCCAGTAACTACAGGGTAGGGACTGAAGCTTTCTTT CASNYRVGTEAFF TRBJ1-1 NA TRBV19 NA
TGTGCCAGCAGCTTAGGCGGGGGATCCTACGAGCAGTACTTC CASSLGGGSYEQYF TRBJ2-7 TRBD2 TRBV11-3 NA
TGTGCCAGCTCACCCCCAAACACAGATACGCAGTATTTT CASSPPNTDTQYF TRBJ2-3 NA TRBV18 NA
TGTGCCAGCAGTTTATTCCCAGCGGGATACACAGATACGCAGTATTTT CASSLFPAGYTDTQYF TRBJ2-3 TRBD2 TRBV27 NA
TGTGCCAGCAGGCAGGGAAACGAGCAGTACTTC CASRQGNEQYF TRBJ2-7 NA TRBV11-2 NA
TGCGCCAGCAGCCGTTACATGCATGAGCAGTTCTTC CASSRYMHEQFF TRBJ2-1 NA TRBV4-1 NA
TGTGCCGGCAGGGACGCAGGGGTTAGGGACGAGCAGTACTTC CAGRDAGVRDEQYF TRBJ2-7 NA TRBV2 once
TGTGCCAGTAGTGTTACAGGGAGTCAGCCCCAGCATTTT CASSVTGSQPQHF TRBJ1-5 NA TRBV19 few
TGTGCCAGCAGCTTAGCGGGGGACGGGTTCTCTGGAAACACCATATATTTT CASSLAGDGFSGNTIYF TRBJ1-3 NA TRBV7-9 NA
TGTGCCAGCAGCCTCCGGGGGAACCGAAACACCATATATTTT CASSLRGNRNTIYF TRBJ1-3 NA TRBV11-2 NA
TGTGCCAGTAGTCAACTGAAGATTAGCACAGATACGCAGTATTTT CASSQLKISTDTQYF TRBJ2-3 NA TRBV19 NA
TGTGCCAGCAGTTCCCTAGACGGCCCCTACGAGCAGTACTTC CASSSLDGPYEQYF TRBJ2-7 NA TRBV27 NA
TGTGCCAGCAGTGATGGGACAGGGAATAGCAATCAGCCCCAGCATTTT CASSDGTGNSNQPQHF TRBJ1-5 TRBD1 TRBV6-1 NA
TGTGCCAGCAGTAAGCCCGGGACAGGGGCTGGAGAGCAGTACTTC CASSKPGTGAGEQYF TRBJ2-7 TRBD1 TRBV28 NA
TGTGCCAGTAGTATGACACCGACCGCGCCAGATACGCAGTATTTT CASSMTPTAPDTQYF TRBJ2-3 NA TRBV19 NA
TGTGCCAGTAGTATGAGCGGGAGAAGGGATCCCGAGCAGTACTTC CASSMSGRRDPEQYF TRBJ2-7 TRBD2 TRBV19 NA
TGTGCCAGCAGCCTCCGGGCTTACAATGAGCAGTTCTTC CASSLRAYNEQFF TRBJ2-1 NA TRBV7-8 NA
TGTGCCAGTAGACGGACTAGCGTTCCAGATACGCAGTATTTT CASRRTSVPDTQYF TRBJ2-3 TRBD2 TRBV19 NA
TGCGCCAGCAGCTTGGGGGCCAGGGCAATGGTGGGCTACGAGCAGTACTTC CASSLGARAMVGYEQYF TRBJ2-7 NA TRBV5-1 NA